The clone carrying this T cell receptor beta chain was seen a handful of times. This sample is part of a study of blood T cells in healthy people across ages. Donors each provided ten milliliters of peripheral blood. Isolated PBMCs totaled at least 7 million in each sample. CDR3 length: 16 amino acids. The junction had 6 bases not matched to a gene; V was cut back by 4 bases and J by 1 base. Germline V gene lookup returns CDR1 SGHTA and CDR2 FQGNSA. A second about 7 to 11 cycle PCR used barcoded and J-beta primers. TCRdb reprocessed the 5' RACE reads via MiXCR and lists one record per CDR3 protein. Of fewer than 2,000,000 distinct CDR3 sequences in the sample, around 40% were seen once.

V is TRBV7-2 and J is TRBJ2-3; 9 nucleotides match TRBD2. Material for sequencing was blood. The sequence derives from a human donor in good health. CDR3: CASSSSSGEGTDTQYF. CDR3 nucleotide sequence: TGTGCCAGCAGCTCCTCTAGCGGGGAGGGCACAGATACGCAGTATTTT.